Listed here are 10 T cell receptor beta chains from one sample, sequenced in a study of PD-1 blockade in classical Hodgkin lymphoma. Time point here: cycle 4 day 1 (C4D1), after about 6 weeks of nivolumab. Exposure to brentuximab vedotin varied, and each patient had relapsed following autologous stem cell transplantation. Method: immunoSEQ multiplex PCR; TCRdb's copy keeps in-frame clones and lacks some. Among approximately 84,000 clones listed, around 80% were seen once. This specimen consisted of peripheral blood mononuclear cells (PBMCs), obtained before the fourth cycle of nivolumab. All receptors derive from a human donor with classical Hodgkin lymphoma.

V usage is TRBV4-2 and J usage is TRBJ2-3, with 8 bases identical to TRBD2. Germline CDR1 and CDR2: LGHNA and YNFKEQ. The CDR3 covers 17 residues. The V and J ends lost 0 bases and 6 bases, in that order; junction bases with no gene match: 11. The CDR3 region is CASSQDYTGGPRDTQYF. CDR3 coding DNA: TGTGCCAGCAGCCAAGATTATACGGGAGGGCCACGGGATACGCAGTATTTT.

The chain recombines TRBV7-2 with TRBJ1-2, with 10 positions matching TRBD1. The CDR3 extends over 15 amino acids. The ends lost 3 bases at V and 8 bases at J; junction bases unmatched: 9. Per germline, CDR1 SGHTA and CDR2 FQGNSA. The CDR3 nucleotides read TGTGCCAGCAGCTTGCGGACAGGGGGGTTGGAGGGCTACACCTTC. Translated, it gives CASSLRTGGLEGYTF.

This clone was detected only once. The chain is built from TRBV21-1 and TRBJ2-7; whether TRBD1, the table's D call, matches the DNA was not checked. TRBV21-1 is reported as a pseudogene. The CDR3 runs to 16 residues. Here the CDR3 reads CASTIKRSKQGAEQYF. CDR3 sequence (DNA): TGTGCCAGCACGATTAAAAGGTCTAAACAAGGGGCCGAGCAGTACTTC.

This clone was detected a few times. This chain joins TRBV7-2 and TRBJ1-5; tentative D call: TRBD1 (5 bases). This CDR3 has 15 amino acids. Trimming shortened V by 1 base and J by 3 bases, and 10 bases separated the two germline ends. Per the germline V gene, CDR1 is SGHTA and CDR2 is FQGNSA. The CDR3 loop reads CASSLDAGLNQPQHF. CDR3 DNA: TGTGCCAGCAGCTTAGACGCGGGGCTCAATCAGCCCCAGCATTTT.

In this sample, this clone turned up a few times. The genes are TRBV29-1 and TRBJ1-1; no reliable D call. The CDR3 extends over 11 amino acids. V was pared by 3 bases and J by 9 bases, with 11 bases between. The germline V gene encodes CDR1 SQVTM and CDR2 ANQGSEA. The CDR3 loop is CSVDRAAQAFF. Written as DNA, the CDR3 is TGCAGCGTTGATCGGGCTGCTCAAGCTTTCTTT.

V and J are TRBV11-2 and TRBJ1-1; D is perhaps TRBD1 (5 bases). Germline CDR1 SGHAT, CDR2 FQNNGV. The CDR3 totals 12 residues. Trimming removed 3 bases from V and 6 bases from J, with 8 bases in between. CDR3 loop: CASSFQGAEAFF. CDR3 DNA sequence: TGTGCCAGCAGCTTCCAAGGGGCTGAAGCTTTCTTT.

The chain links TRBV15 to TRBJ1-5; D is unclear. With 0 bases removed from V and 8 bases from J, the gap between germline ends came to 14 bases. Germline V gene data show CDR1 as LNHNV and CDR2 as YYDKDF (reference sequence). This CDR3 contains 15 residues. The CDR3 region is CATSRDPGGVEPQHF. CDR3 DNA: TGTGCCACCAGCAGAGATCCCGGCGGGGTGGAGCCCCAGCATTTT.

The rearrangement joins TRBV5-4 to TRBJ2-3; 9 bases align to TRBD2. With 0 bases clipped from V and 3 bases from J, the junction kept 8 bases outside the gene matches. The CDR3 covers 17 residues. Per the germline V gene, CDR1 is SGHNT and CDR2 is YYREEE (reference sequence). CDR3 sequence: CASSLGGAGGPTDTQYF. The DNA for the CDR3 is TGTGCCAGCAGCTTGGGGGGCGCGGGAGGGCCAACAGATACGCAGTATTTT.

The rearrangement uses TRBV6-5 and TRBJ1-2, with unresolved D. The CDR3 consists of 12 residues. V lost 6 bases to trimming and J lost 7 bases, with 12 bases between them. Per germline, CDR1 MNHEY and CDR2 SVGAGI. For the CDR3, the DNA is TGTGCCAGCAGCCGCAGGCCTTCTGGCTACACCTTC. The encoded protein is CASSRRPSGYTF.

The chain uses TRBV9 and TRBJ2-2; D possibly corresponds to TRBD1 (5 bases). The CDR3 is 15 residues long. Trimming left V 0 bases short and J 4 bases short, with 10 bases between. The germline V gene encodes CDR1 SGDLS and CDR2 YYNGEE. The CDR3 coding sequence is TGTGCCAGCAGCGTAGCCCAGGGCCCCACCGGGGAGCTGTTTTTT. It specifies CASSVAQGPTGELFF. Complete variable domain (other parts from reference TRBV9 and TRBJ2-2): DSGVTQTPKHLITATGQRVTLRCSPRSGDLSVYWYQQSLDQGLQFLIQYYNGEERAKGNILERFSAQQFPDLHSELNLSSLELGDSALYFCASSVAQGPTGELFFGEGSRLTVL.